Presented here are 8 T cell receptor beta chains from one specimen sequenced in a study of STAT5B mutations in CD4+ large granular lymphocyte leukemia. Clones were sequenced by immunoSEQ multiplex PCR, and TCRdb holds only the in-frame ones, with some missing. This table holds tens of thousands of clones, roughly 84% found once. The sequenced material came from CD4+ T cells from blood buffy coats. These receptors were obtained from a human donor in good health.

The rearrangement joins TRBV10-2 to TRBJ1-2; D is possibly TRBD1 (6 bases). Deletions cut 3 bases from V and 3 bases from J, with 11 bases between. CDR3 size: 14 residues. CDR1 is WSHSY and CDR2 is SAAADI in the germline V gene. The CDR3 DNA reads as TGCGCCAGCAGTGAAATGGGGGGCGACTATGGCTACACCTTC. Protein: CASSEMGGDYGYTF.

This clone was counted between two and nine times. V and J are TRBV29-1 and TRBJ2-7; D is possibly TRBD1 or TRBD2 (7 bases each). The CDR3 totals 13 residues. V was clipped by 6 bases and J by 6 bases, with 18 bases between them. Germline loops: CDR1 SQVTM, CDR2 ANQGSEA. This CDR3 is CSVRDSGTGEQYF. CDR3 coding DNA: TGCAGCGTGCGGGACAGCGGGACGGGCGAGCAGTACTTC.

The V gene is TRBV7-2, the J gene TRBJ2-7, with D tentatively TRBD2 (7 bases). Trimming pared 0 bases from V and 4 bases from J, leaving 19 bases between. Germline CDR1 is SGHTA and CDR2 is FQGNSA. This CDR3 comprises 17 residues. DNA of the CDR3: TGTGCCAGCAGCTTAGCTGGGACTACGGGACACCGATACGAGCAGTACGTC. It specifies CASSLAGTTGHRYEQYV.

The chain joins TRBV6-5 to TRBJ1-3; no clear D gene. With 5 bases removed from V and 0 bases from J, the gap between germline ends came to 11 bases. The CDR3 runs to 15 residues. Per the germline V gene, CDR1 is MNHEY and CDR2 is SVGAGI. CDR3 sequence reads: CASSRAVVSGNTIYF. DNA for the CDR3: TGTGCCAGCAGTCGCGCGGTAGTCTCTGGAAACACCATATATTTT.

The chain has TRBV18 and TRBJ2-1; 9 bases are a match to TRBD1. The trim removed 3 bases at V and 7 bases at J, leaving 1 base unmatched. The germline CDR1 and CDR2 sequences are KGHSH and LQKENI. The CDR3 contains 13 residues. The CDR3 spells CASSPTGGNEQFF. CDR3 nucleotides: TGTGCCAGCTCACCGACAGGGGGGAATGAGCAGTTCTTC.

In DNA, the CDR3 is TGTGCCAGCAGTACGGACAGAGGGGAGACCCAGTACTTC. It translates to CASSTDRGETQYF. The chain has TRBV6-1 and TRBJ2-5, with a possible D match to TRBD1 (6 bases). The V gene's germline CDR1 is MNHNS and CDR2 SASEGT. V lost 5 bases and J lost 5, with 12 bases in between. This CDR3 is 13 amino acids long.

This chain joins TRBV5-6 and TRBJ2-1; 10 positions match TRBD2. The CDR3 length is 16 residues. J lost 6 bases, V lost 3 bases, and 9 bases had no gene match. Germline CDR1 is SGHDT and CDR2 is YYEEEE. The chain's CDR3 is CASSSLTSGDFNEQFF. Here the CDR3 DNA reads TGTGCCAGCAGCTCCCTTACTAGCGGGGATTTCAATGAGCAGTTCTTC. Full variable domain (rest looked up from reference TRBV5-6 and TRBJ2-1): DAGVTQSPTHLIKTRGQQVTLRCSPKSGHDTVSWYQQALGQGPQFIFQYYEEEERQRGNFPDRFSGHQFPNYSSELNVNALLLGDSALYLCASSSLTSGDFNEQFFGPGTRLTVL.

This rearrangement joins TRBV7-9 to TRBJ2-7, with a weak D call TRBD1 (5 bases). CDR3 length equals 14 residues. The germline gives CDR1 SEHNR, CDR2 FQNEAQ (reference sequence). Trimming took 1 base from V and 6 from J, leaving 13 bases between them. The CDR3 DNA reads TGTGCCAGCAGCTTAGGGGGCCTCTCCGGCGAGCAGTACTTC. Its protein is CASSLGGLSGEQYF.